The 6 T cell receptor beta chains reported below all come from one sample, sequenced in a study of blood T cell repertoires in COVID-19 (dated by TCRdb to 2018 to 2021). The method was the immunoSEQ multiplex PCR assay. The immuneACCESS repertoire file appears here via TCRdb, limited to in-frame rearrangements. These files lack a portion of the clones; in checked studies, under half of the deficit traces to unresolved V genes, and the cause of the others is not known. Across this sample there are roughly 180,000 clones, with roughly 88% seen only once. About 4.1% of the sample belongs to the ten largest clones. The specimen sequenced was peripheral blood. All receptors come from a woman aged 25 to 39 with acute or convalescent COVID-19.

This clone was recorded once. This same CDR3 is encoded by further DNA sequences in the sample. The rearrangement uses TRBV28 and TRBJ1-5, with 8 bases identical to TRBD1. The CDR3 is 14 amino acids. Germline V gives CDR1 MDHEN, CDR2 SYDVKM. The V gene end was trimmed by 3 bases and the J gene end by 5 bases; junction bases not matched to a gene: 3. The CDR3: CASSFGTGDQPQHF. CDR3 sequence (DNA): TGTGCCAGCAGTTTCGGGACAGGAGATCAGCCCCAGCATTTT.

CDR3 DNA sequence: TGTGCCAGCAGCCCAAGACCGGGGGAGGGTGAGCAGTTCTTC. It is translated as CASSPRPGEGEQFF. The chain carries TRBV9 and TRBJ2-1, with TRBD2 matching over 7 bases. Per the germline V gene, CDR1 is SGDLS and CDR2 is YYNGEE. This CDR3 has 14 residues. J gave up 9 bases and V 4 bases, and 10 bases lay outside the gene matches. Full variable domain (remainder filled in from reference TRBV9 and TRBJ2-1): DSGVTQTPKHLITATGQRVTLRCSPRSGDLSVYWYQQSLDQGLQFLIQYYNGEERAKGNILERFSAQQFPDLHSELNLSSLELGDSALYFCASSPRPGEGEQFFGPGTRLTVL.

The chain recombines TRBV7-6 with TRBJ2-3, with D possibly being TRBD2 (6 bases). The CDR3 has 15 residues. Deletions cut 5 bases from V and 3 bases from J, with 15 bases between. From germline, CDR1 is SGHVS and CDR2 FNYEAQ. CDR3 region: CASSPTVGRTDTQYF. The CDR3 region has the DNA TGTGCCAGCAGCCCTACAGTTGGGAGGACAGATACGCAGTATTTT.

The CDR3, as DNA: TGTGCCAGCAGTGCGTATTTCGGGCCCCTCCACTTT. Amino acids: CASSAYFGPLHF. The chain recombines TRBV28 with TRBJ1-6; no clear D gene. CDR3 length: 12 residues. The germline V gene has CDR1 MDHEN and CDR2 SYDVKM. V shed 5 bases and J shed 13 bases, with 12 bases lying between them. Full variable domain (missing parts from reference TRBV28 and TRBJ1-6): DVKVTQSSRYLVKRTGEKVFLECVQDMDHENMFWYRQDPGLGLRLIYFSYDVKMKEKGDIPEGYSVSREKKERFSLILESASTNQTSMYLCASSAYFGPLHFGNGTRLTVT.

The J gene is TRBJ2-5, the V gene TRBV6-4; TRBD1 matches 7 bases. Germline-derived CDR1 and CDR2 are MRHNA and SNTAGT. The CDR3 is 16 amino acids. V shed 4 bases and J 1 base; nucleotides not matched to a gene: 9. In nucleotides, the CDR3 is TGTGCCAGCAGTGGAGGTCGGGGACAGCCCCAAGAGACCCAGTACTTC. It encodes CASSGGRGQPQETQYF.

This chain links TRBV5-6 with TRBJ2-7; 7 nucleotides line up with TRBD1. The V and J ends lost 2 bases and 0 bases, in that order; junction bases with no gene match: 5. The CDR3 extends over 15 amino acids. Germline values: CDR1 SGHDT, CDR2 YYEEEE. The chain's CDR3 is CASSFYGTASYEQYF. The CDR3 coding sequence is TGTGCCAGCAGCTTTTACGGGACAGCCTCCTACGAGCAGTACTTC.